The clone carrying this TCR beta chain showed up just a few times. These data come from a study of T cells in Graves' hyperthyroidism and ophthalmopathy. CDR1 is MGHDK, CDR2 SYGVNS, per germline. CDR3 length: 13 amino acids. Trimming took 4 bases from V and 1 from J, leaving 7 bases between them. Amplification targeted TCR beta CDR3 regions from RNA transcripts. A set of HTBI primers served as the primers for a first-round RT-PCR of the TCR CDR3. TCRdb itself ran the multiplex PCR reads through MiXCR, one entry per CDR3 protein. This sample has roughly 570,000 distinct CDR3 sequences, with more than 15% found just once.

The gene calls are TRBV25-1 and TRBJ1-2; D ambiguous. Sequencing was done on a sample of blood. The sequence came from a woman aged 30 to 39 with Graves' hyperthyroidism. The CDR3, as DNA: TGTGCCAGCAGTGCCCAGGATAACTATGGCTACACCTTC. This encodes CASSAQDNYGYTF.